This T cell receptor (beta chain) is from a study of blood T cell repertoires in COVID-19. As for the study in general: COVID-19 samples collected from the United States, Italy and Spain covered acute and convalescent phases.

Original methodology: Cell counts per sample came from amplifying reference gene primers. Measured with immunoSEQ multiplex PCR; TCRdb has only the in-frame clones, and not every one. V and J calls plus clone size are reproduced from that table; the DNA served to infer D and trimming. The sample has some 160,000 clones, 88% seen once. Looked up from germline, CDR1 is MGHDK and CDR2 is SYGVNS. CDR3 size: 16 residues. Unmatched junction bases numbered 11, after V lost 4 bases and J lost 5 bases. Enrolled through a virtual design, the participants were between about 18 and 100 years of age and came from 24 US areas. Recovery meant two consecutive negative NP/OP PCR tests, professional clearance, or resolved symptoms. This clone was seen only once.

This chain joins TRBV25-1 and TRBJ2-7; 10 bases match TRBD1. Sequenced material: PBMCs or T cells enriched from blood (not recorded which). The TCR originated in a woman aged 45-59 years who had recovered from COVID-19. The CDR3, as DNA: TGTGCCAGCAGTGGTACCGACAGGGGGCGGAGGAACGAGCAGTACTTC. Protein sequence: CASSGTDRGRRNEQYF.